The rows below give T cell receptor beta chains drawn from one sample of a study of blood T cell repertoires in COVID-19. Some clones are missing from TCRdb's copy, which holds only in-frame ones; the method was immunoSEQ multiplex PCR. Of 150,000 or so clones in the sample, around 78% are singletons; the top ten hold under 2%. The sample comprised peripheral blood. All receptors come from a man older than 75 with acute or convalescent COVID-19. Both conserved end residues are part of each CDR3. Fields, in order: V gene, J gene, CDR3 protein.

TRBV28	TRBJ2-3	CASSPGPGLAEVRYSQYF
TRBV14	TRBJ1-1	CASSRTGTEAFF
TRBV5-6	TRBJ1-4	CASSLGRANEKLFF
TRBV6-2/TRBV6-3	TRBJ2-7	CASSHRTEGYEQYF
TRBV10-2	TRBJ2-2	CASTLRTSGGSSPGELFF
TRBV6-1	TRBJ1-1	CASSEQGVNTEAFF
TRBV2	TRBJ1-1	CASGQTGGTEAFF
TRBV29-1	TRBJ1-1	CGGTGGFNTEAFF
TRBV7-9	TRBJ2-1	CASSPGQGSYNEQFF
TRBV5-1	TRBJ2-5	CASSSELRGGQETQYF
TRBV6-5	TRBJ2-4	CASRDRMENIQYF
TRBV13	TRBJ2-2	CASSLSPGLAVTGELFF
TRBV2	TRBJ1-5	CASAGGSYSNQPQHF
TRBV25-1	TRBJ1-4	CASSEEGSGEKLFF
TRBV7-2	TRBJ2-2	CASSQFSGTNTGELFF
TRBV5-1	TRBJ2-2	CASGDTGGGELFF
TRBV28	TRBJ1-3	CASSLSGTGNTIYF
TRBV5-4	TRBJ2-5	CASSTDGGGSETQYF
TRBV27	TRBJ1-4	CASSLQGLEKLFF
TRBV6-6	TRBJ1-2	CASTGDRGFFYGYTF
TRBV10-2	TRBJ1-1	CASSERTAGNTEAFF
TRBV4-2	TRBJ1-4	CASSQTQANEKLFF
TRBV10-2	TRBJ2-1	CASSELNEQFF
TRBV7-2	TRBJ2-2	CASSQEARNTGELFF
TRBV7-2	TRBJ1-1	CASRTGQGKAFF
TRBV6-5	TRBJ2-2	CASSRRTQNTGELFF
TRBV7-2	TRBJ2-7	CASSNRQGPGEQYF
TRBV5-4	TRBJ2-5	CASSSFVRAGGQETQYF
TRBV6-2/TRBV6-3	TRBJ1-6	CASSWDTNNSPLHF
TRBV7-2	TRBJ1-1	CASSFWGLNTEAFF
TRBV12-3/TRBV12-4	TRBJ2-3	CASSLIGDTQYF
TRBV4-1	TRBJ1-5	CASSHIEDNQPQHF
TRBV6-8	TRBJ2-3	CASRHAQGGPDTQYF
TRBV7-9	TRBJ1-1	CASPEASGTEAFF
TRBV6-5	TRBJ1-5	CASGPTGALQPQHF
TRBV5-1	TRBJ2-1	CASSSGGLGNEQFF
TRBV19	TRBJ1-4	CASRTPGLHEKLFF
TRBV13	TRBJ1-2	CASSLGRQGHGYTF
TRBV6-5	TRBJ2-1	CASTPPGGDEQFF
TRBV19	TRBJ1-4	CASSTQDEKLFF
TRBV3-1/TRBV3-2	TRBJ1-6	CASSQGGGANSPLHF